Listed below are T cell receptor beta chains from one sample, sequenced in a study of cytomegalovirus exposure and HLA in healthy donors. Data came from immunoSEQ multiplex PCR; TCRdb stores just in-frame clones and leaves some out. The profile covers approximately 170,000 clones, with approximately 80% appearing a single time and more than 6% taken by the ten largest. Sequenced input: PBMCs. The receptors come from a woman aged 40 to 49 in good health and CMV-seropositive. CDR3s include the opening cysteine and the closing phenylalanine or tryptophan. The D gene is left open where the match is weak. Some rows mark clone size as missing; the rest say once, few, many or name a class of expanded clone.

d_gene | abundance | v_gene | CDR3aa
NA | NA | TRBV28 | CASSLGLGYTF
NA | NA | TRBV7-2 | CASSRGNTGELFF
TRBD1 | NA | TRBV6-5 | CASSGPTGNNSPLHF
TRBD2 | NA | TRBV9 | CASSVDPGLAGGLRNEQFF
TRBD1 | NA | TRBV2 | CASLGQGAYGYTF
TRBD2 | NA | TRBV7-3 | CASSLSPTSGSTDTQYF
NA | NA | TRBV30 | CAWSDRDQPQHF
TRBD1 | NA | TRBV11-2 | CASSVDRGPYEQYF
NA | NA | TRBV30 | CAWTSFSYEQYF
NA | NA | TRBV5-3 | CARSLYYDWKVMNTGELFF
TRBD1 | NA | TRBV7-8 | CASTSRADREDDEQYF
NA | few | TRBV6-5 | CASSYSKGVTEAFF
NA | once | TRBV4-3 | CASSQGRGVTDTQYF
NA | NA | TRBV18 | CASSLNPGSSYNEQFF
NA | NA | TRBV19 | CASSQGNTEAFF
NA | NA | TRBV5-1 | CASSLDGTTYNEQFF
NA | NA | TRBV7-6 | CASSTGGAGRDTQYF
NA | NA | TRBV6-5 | CASSYGGGIGVSPLHF
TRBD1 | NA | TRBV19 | CASSTRDSTNYGYTF
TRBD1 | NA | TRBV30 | CAWSRDRGFTEAFF
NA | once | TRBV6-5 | CASSYWAANTGELFF
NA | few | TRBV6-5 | CASSDSLGELFF
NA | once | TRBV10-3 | CAIRAGAGNQETQYF
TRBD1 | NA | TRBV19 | CASSMSRGNYGYTF
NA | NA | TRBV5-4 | CASSLRVSGDGTDTQYF
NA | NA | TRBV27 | CASSFGRSGNTIYF
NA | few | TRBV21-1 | CASSSSGWDRGQKLFF
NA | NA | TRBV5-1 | CASSSQQVYNEQFF
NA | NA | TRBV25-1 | CASSEIANYGYTF
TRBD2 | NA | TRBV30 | CAWSVGVRGGTDTQYF
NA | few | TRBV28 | CASSLPGVDYEQYF
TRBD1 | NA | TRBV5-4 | CASSAVTGGAGDEQYF
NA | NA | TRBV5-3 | CARTDCGELYERADTQYF
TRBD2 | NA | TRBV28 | CASSFPSGGEQYF
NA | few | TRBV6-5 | CASSAAGPAFF
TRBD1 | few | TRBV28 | CASILPGQGSFTEAFF
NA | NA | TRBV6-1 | CASSVNRDSGNTIYF
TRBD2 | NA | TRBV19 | CASSIESQRGSYNEQFF
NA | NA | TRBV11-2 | CASSIYRADYGYTF
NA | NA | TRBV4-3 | CASSQDGPGVADTQYF
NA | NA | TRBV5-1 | CASSDTGVHEQYF